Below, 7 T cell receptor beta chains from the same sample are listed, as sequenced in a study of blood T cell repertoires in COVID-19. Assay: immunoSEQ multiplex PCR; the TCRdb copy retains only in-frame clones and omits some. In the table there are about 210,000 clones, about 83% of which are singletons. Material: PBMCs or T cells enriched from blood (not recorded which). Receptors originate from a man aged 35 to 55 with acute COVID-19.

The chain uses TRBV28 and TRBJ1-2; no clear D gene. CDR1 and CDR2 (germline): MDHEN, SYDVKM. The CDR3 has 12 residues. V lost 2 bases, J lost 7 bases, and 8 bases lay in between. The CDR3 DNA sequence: TGTGCCAGCAGTTTAGTTGAGTTTGGCTACACCTTC. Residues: CASSLVEFGYTF.

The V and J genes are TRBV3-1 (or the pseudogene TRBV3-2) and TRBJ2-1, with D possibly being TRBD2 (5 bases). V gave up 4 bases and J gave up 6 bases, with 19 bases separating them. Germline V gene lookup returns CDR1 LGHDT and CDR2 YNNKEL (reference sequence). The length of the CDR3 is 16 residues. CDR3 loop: CASSRSGSLGSNEQFF. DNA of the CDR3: TGTGCCAGCAGCCGCTCGGGATCTCTGGGATCCAATGAGCAGTTCTTC.

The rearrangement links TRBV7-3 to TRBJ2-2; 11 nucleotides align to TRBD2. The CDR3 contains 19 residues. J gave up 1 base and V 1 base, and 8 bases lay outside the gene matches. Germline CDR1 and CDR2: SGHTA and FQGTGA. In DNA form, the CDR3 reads TGTGCCAGCAGCTTAAATAGCGGGAGGGCCTTATTGAACACCGGGGAGCTGTTTTTT. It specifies CASSLNSGRALLNTGELFF.

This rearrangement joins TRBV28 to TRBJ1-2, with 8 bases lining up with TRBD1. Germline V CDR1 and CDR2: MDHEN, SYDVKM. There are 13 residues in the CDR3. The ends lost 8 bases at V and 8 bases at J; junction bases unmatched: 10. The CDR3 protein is CASHLGTGSGYTF. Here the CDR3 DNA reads TGTGCCAGCCATCTTGGGACAGGAAGCGGCTACACCTTC.

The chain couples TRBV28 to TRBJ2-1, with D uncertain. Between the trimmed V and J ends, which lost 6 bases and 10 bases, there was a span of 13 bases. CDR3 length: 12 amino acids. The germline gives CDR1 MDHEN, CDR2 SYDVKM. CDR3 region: CASSEDMVEQFF. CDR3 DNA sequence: TGTGCCAGCAGCGAAGACATGGTCGAGCAGTTCTTC.

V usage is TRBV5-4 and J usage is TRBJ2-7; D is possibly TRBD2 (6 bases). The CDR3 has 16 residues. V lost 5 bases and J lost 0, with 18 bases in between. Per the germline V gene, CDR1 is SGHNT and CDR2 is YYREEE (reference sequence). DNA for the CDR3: TGTGCCAGCAGTCACTGGGGCGGGAAGAGCTCCTACGAGCAGTACTTC. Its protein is CASSHWGGKSSYEQYF.

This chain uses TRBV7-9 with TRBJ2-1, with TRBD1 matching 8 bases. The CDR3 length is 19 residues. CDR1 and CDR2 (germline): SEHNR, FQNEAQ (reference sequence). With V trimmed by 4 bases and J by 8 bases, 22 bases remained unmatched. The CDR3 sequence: CASSSTSPLDRDVIYEQFF. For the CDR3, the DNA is TGTGCCAGCAGCTCCACCTCACCCTTGGACAGGGATGTCATCTATGAGCAGTTCTTC.